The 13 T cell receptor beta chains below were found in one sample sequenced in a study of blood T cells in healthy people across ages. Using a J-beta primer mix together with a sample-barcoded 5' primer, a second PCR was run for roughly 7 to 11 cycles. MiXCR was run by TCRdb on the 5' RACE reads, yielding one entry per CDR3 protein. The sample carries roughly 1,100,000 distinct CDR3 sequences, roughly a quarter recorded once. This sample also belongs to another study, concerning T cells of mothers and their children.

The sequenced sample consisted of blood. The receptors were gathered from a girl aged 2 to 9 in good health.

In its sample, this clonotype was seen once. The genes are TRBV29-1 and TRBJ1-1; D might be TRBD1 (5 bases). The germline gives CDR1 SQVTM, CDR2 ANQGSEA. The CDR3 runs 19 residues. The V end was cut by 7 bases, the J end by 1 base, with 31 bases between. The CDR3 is CSAVISRSPNRSPNTEAFF. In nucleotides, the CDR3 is TGCAGCGCTGTTATCTCCCGTTCCCCGAACAGGTCGCCGAACACTGAAGCTTTCTTT.

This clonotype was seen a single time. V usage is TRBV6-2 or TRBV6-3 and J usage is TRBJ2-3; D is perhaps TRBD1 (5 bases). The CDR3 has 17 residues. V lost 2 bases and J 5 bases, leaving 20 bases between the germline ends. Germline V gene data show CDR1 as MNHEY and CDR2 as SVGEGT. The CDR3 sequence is CASSYALQGRPGDTQYF. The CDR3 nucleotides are TGTGCCAGCAGTTACGCCCTCCAGGGTCGCCCAGGAGATACGCAGTATTTT.

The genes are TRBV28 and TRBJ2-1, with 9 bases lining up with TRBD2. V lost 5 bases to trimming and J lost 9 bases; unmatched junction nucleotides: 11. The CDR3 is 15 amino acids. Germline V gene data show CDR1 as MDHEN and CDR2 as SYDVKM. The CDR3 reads CASSPPGGGAAEQFF. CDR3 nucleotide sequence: TGTGCCAGCAGTCCCCCCGGCGGGGGGGCGGCTGAGCAGTTCTTC.

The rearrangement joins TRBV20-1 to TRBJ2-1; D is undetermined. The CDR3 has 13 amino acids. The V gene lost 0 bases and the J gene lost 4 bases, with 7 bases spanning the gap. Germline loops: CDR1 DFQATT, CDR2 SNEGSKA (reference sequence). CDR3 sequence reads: CSARDTGYNEQFF. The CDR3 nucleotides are TGCAGTGCTAGAGATACTGGGTACAATGAGCAGTTCTTC.

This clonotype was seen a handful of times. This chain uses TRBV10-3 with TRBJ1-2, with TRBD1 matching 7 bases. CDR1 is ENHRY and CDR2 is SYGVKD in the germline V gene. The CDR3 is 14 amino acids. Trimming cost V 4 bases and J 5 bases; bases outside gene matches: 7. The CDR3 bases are TGTGCCATCAGTGTTGAGGGGGCCGATTATGGCTACACCTTC. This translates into CAISVEGADYGYTF.

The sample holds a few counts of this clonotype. CDR3 loop: CASNGVGEGTEAFF. In nucleotides, the CDR3 is TGTGCCAGCAATGGGGTAGGGGAGGGAACTGAAGCTTTCTTT. The chain employs TRBV2 and TRBJ1-1; D is perhaps TRBD1 (5 bases). CDR3 length: 14 residues. The V end was cut by 7 bases, the J end by 5 bases, with 17 bases between. The V gene's germline CDR1 is SNHLY and CDR2 FYNNEI.

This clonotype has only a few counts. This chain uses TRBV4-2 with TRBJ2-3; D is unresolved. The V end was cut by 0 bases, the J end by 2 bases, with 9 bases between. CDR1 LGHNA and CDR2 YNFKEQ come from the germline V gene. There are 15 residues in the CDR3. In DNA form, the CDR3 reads TGTGCCAGCAGCCAAGAAGAGGCTGCCACAGATACGCAGTATTTT. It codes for CASSQEEAATDTQYF.

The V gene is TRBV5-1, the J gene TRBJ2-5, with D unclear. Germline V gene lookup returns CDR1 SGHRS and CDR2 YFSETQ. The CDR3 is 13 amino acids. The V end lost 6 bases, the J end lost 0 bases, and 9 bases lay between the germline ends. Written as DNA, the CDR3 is TGCGCCAGCAAGAACAGCTACCAAGAGACCCAGTACTTC. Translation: CASKNSYQETQYF.

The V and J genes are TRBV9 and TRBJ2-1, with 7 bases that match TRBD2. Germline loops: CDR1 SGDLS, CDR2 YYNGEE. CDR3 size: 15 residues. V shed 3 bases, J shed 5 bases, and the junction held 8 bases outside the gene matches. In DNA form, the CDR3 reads TGTGCCAGCAGCGCTCCAGCGGGGCCTAACAATGAGCAGTTCTTC. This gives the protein CASSAPAGPNNEQFF.

For the CDR3, the DNA is TGTGCCAGCAGTTTATTCGTAAGGGGACAAGCCCACAATGAGCAGTTCTTC. It specifies CASSLFVRGQAHNEQFF. The chain has TRBV28 and TRBJ2-1, with a tentative D call TRBD1 (6 bases). V was trimmed by 1 base and J by 5 bases, leaving 18 bases between them. The CDR3 runs to 17 residues. The germline gives CDR1 MDHEN, CDR2 SYDVKM.

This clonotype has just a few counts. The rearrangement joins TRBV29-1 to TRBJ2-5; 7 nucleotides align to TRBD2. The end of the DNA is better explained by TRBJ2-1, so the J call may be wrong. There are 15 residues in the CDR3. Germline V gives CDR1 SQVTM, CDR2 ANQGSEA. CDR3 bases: TGCAGCGTTGGGTGGGCGGGAGTACTTGAGGATGAGCAGTTCTTC. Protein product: CSVGWAGVLEDEQFF.

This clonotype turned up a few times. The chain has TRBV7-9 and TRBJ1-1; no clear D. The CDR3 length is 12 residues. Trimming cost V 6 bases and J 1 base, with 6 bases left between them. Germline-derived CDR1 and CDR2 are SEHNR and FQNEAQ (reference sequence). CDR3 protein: CASSWENTEAFF. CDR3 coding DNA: TGTGCCAGCAGTTGGGAGAACACTGAAGCTTTCTTT.

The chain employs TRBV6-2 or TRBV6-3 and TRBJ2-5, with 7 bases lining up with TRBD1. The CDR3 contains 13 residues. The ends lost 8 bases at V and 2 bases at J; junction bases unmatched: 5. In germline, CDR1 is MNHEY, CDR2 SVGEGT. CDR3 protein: CASEPGQQETQYF. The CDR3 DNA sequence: TGTGCCAGCGAACCGGGACAGCAAGAGACCCAGTACTTC.